This paragraph reports one T cell receptor (beta chain). Assay: immunoSEQ multiplex PCR; the TCRdb copy retains only in-frame clones and omits some. The table lists tens of thousands of clones, approximately 74% of them singletons. This record comes from a study of T cells in tumors after PD-1 blockade. The source material was PBMCs, sampled after anti-PD-1 treatment. The TCR sequence derives from a human donor with basal cell carcinoma.

This chain's CDR3 is CASRTGNNYTF. CDR3 nucleotide sequence: TGTGCCAGCAGAACAGGGAACAACTACACCTTC. The chain recombines TRBV7-2 with TRBJ1-2, with D possibly TRBD1 on 6 matching bases. V was pared by 6 bases and J by 10 bases, with 12 bases between. CDR1 and CDR2 (germline): SGHTA, FQGNSA. The CDR3 runs 11 residues.